This paragraph covers one TCR beta chain sequence. These data belong to a study of cytomegalovirus exposure and HLA in healthy donors. This CDR3 is 16 amino acids long. The junction had 6 bases not matched to a gene; V was cut back by 2 bases and J by 6 bases. The germline V gene has CDR1 MNHEY and CDR2 SVGAGI. Researchers ran the PCR with 60 Vbeta and 13 Jbeta primers. The repertoire was sequenced with immunoSEQ multiplex PCR; TCRdb's copy has only in-frame clones and lacks some. This sample has roughly 130,000 clones, with 55% to 75% found just once. The V call is TRBV6-5, the J call TRBJ2-2, with TRBD2 matching over 10 bases. This clonotype was obtained from a man younger than 40 in good health and CMV-seropositive. Material for sequencing was PBMCs. The CDR3 loop is CASSYGGTSVAGELFF. The CDR3 DNA follows: TGTGCCAGCAGTTACGGCGGGACTAGCGTCGCCGGGGAGCTGTTTTTT.